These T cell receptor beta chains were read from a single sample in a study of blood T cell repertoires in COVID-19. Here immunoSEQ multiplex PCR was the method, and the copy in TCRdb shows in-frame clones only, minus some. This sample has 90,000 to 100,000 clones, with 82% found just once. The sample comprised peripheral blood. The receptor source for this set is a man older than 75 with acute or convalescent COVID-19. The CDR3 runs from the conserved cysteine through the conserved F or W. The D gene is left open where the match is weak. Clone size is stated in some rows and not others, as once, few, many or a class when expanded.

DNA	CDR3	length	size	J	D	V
TGTGCCACCAGCCGTGGCCCGAACACCGGGGAGCTGTTTTTT	CATSRGPNTGELFF	14	-	TRBJ2-2	-	TRBV15
TGCGCCAGCAGCTTCTCTATCCAAGAGACCCAGTACTTC	CASSFSIQETQYF	13	once	TRBJ2-5	-	TRBV5-1
TGTGCCAGCAGCCGACAGGGGGGCTATTCTGGGGCCAACGTCCTGACTTTC	CASSRQGGYSGANVLTF	17	-	TRBJ2-6	TRBD1	TRBV27
TGTGCCAGCGCGGAAAGCTCTGGGGCCAACGTCCTGACTTTC	CASAESSGANVLTF	14	-	TRBJ2-6	-	TRBV2
TGTGCCAGCAGCCCCGGGACAGGGTTAGTGGGTGGCTACACCTTC	CASSPGTGLVGGYTF	15	few	TRBJ1-2	TRBD1	TRBV7-2
TGTGCCAGCAGCAAGGGAGAAACTGGCGGGGGCTACACCTTC	CASSKGETGGGYTF	14	-	TRBJ1-2	-	TRBV7-2
TGTGCCAGCAGCTCCACGGGACTCGGGTTAGAGACCCAGTACTTC	CASSSTGLGLETQYF	15	-	TRBJ2-5	-	TRBV7-6
TGTGCCAGCAGCCCCGACCCGAGCGGGGGGGCGGGCGGGGAGCTGTTTTTT	CASSPDPSGGAGGELFF	17	-	TRBJ2-2	TRBD2	TRBV7-7
TGTGCCAGTAGTAGACAGGGAATGAACACTGAAGCTTTCTTT	CASSRQGMNTEAFF	14	few	TRBJ1-1	TRBD1	TRBV19
TGCGCCAGCAGCTTGGCGGGCTATGGCTACACCTTC	CASSLAGYGYTF	12	-	TRBJ1-2	-	TRBV5-1
TGTGCCAGCAGTGAAGAGGCAGCGCTTGGGGGCTACACCTTC	CASSEEAALGGYTF	14	-	TRBJ1-2	-	TRBV6-4
TGTGCCAGCAGTTACGGGCAGGGGGCGAATCAGCCCCAGCATTTT	CASSYGQGANQPQHF	15	-	TRBJ1-5	TRBD1	TRBV6-5
TGTGCCAGCAGTCTAATCCGGGACAGGGGGGATTATGGCTACACCTTC	CASSLIRDRGDYGYTF	16	many	TRBJ1-2	TRBD1	TRBV28
TGTGCCAGCAGCGCCATGGGGCTCTACGAGCAGTACTTC	CASSAMGLYEQYF	13	-	TRBJ2-7	-	TRBV5-4
TGTGCCAGCAGCTTTAACAGGGGGACGGCTGAAAAACTGTTTTTT	CASSFNRGTAEKLFF	15	-	TRBJ1-4	TRBD1	TRBV7-2
TGTGCCAGTAGTCCCGGGACAGGGGGCTCTCCGGACATTCAGTACTTC	CASSPGTGGSPDIQYF	16	-	TRBJ2-4	TRBD1	TRBV19
TGTGCCAGCAGTTTATGGGAGATCGGGGAGCTGTTTTTT	CASSLWEIGELFF	13	-	TRBJ2-2	-	TRBV27
TGTGCCAGTAGTACTGACCCCTCGGGTGGCACTGAAGCTTTCTTT	CASSTDPSGGTEAFF	15	-	TRBJ1-1	-	TRBV19
TGTGCCAGTAGTCTGGGACTAGCGGGAGGCCCAGATACGCAGTATTTT	CASSLGLAGGPDTQYF	16	-	TRBJ2-3	TRBD2	TRBV19
TGTGCTAGTGCCCCTAGAGTCAAGACAGGGGTGAACACTGAAGCTTTCTTT	CASAPRVKTGVNTEAFF	17	-	TRBJ1-1	TRBD1	TRBV12-5
TGTGCCAGCAGCAGCAGTCAGGGGAGCTTGGGCACCATATATTTT	CASSSSQGSLGTIYF	15	once	TRBJ1-3	-	TRBV5-4
TGCGCCAGCAGGGTTGACTCAGGGGCACCCTACAATGAGCAGTTCTTC	CASRVDSGAPYNEQFF	16	once	TRBJ2-1	-	TRBV5-1
TGTGCCAGCAGCTTCCGGGCTACGGCGGGGGTTATATCCTACAATGAGCAGTTCTTC	CASSFRATAGVISYNEQFF	19	-	TRBJ2-1	TRBD2	TRBV7-2
TGTGCCAGCTCACCCCTGGACAGGGCAGGCGGGGAGCTGTTTTTT	CASSPLDRAGGELFF	15	-	TRBJ2-2	TRBD1	TRBV18
TGCGCCAGCAGCTTGGATGGACAGGGGTCCTACAATGAGCAGTTCTTC	CASSLDGQGSYNEQFF	16	once	TRBJ2-1	TRBD1	TRBV5-1
TGCGCCAGCAGTGAGTGGGGGCCAGATACGCAGTATTTT	CASSEWGPDTQYF	13	-	TRBJ2-3	-	TRBV10-1
TGTGCCAGCACACCTAGCGGGGGGTGGAATGAGCAGTTCTTC	CASTPSGGWNEQFF	14	-	TRBJ2-1	TRBD2	TRBV9
TGTGCCTGGAGTCCTAGGACAGGGTACTCACCCCTCCACTTT	CAWSPRTGYSPLHF	14	-	TRBJ1-6	TRBD1	TRBV30
TGTGCCAGCAGACTACAGGGATCTTATGGCTACACCTTC	CASRLQGSYGYTF	13	-	TRBJ1-2	-	TRBV6-5
TGTGCCACCAGCACCCTTTCAATCCCAACCTCAGGACAGGGGGCTCACGAGCAGTACTTC	CATSTLSIPTSGQGAHEQYF	20	-	TRBJ2-7	TRBD1	TRBV15
TGTGTCAGCAGCTTAAGGAACAGGGTGAGAGAGACCCAGTACTTC	CVSSLRNRVRETQYF	15	-	TRBJ2-5	-	TRBV7-9
TGTGCCACCAGCAGAGAGCAGGGTAACAATCAGCCCCAGCATTTT	CATSREQGNNQPQHF	15	-	TRBJ1-5	-	TRBV15
TGTGCCAGCAGGCCCGACAAGAGCTCCTATAATTCACCCCTCCACTTT	CASRPDKSSYNSPLHF	16	-	TRBJ1-6	-	TRBV7-9
TGTGCCAGCAGCGAACGGGCTAGCGGGGGTGAGACCCAGTACTTC	CASSERASGGETQYF	15	-	TRBJ2-5	TRBD2	TRBV7-2
TGTGCCAGTAGTACCGCCGGTGGACAAACCTACGAGCAGTACTTC	CASSTAGGQTYEQYF	15	few	TRBJ2-7	-	TRBV19